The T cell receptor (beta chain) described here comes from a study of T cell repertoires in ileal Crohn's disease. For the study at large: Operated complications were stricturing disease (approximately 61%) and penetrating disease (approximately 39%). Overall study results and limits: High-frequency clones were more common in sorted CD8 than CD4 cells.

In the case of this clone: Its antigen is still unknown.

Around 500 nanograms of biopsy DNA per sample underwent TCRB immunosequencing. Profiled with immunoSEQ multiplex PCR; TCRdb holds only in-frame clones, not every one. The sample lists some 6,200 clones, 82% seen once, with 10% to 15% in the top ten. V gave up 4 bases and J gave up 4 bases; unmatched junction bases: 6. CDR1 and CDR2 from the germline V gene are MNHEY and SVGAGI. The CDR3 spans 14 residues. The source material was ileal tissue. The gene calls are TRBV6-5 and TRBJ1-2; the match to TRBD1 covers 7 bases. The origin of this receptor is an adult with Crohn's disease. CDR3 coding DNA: TGTGCCAGCAGTTGGGCAGGGGGAACCTATGGCTACACCTTC. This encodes CASSWAGGTYGYTF.